The present T cell receptor beta chain was sequenced within a study of technical replicates of blood from several donors (TCRdb year 2017). The library was made by the immunoSEQ multiplex PCR assay. TCRdb stores this immuneACCESS table with in-frame sequences only. Part of the clones is absent; in the studies checked, under half of the shortfall reflects unresolved V genes, and no reason is known for the rest. The sample includes more than 65,000 clones, with 95% to 98% observed a single time. Of the sample, approximately 0.2% is held by the ten largest clones. In regard to this clone: Its antigen is unknown. No base quality values were provided; no much bigger clone lies one nucleotide off.

CDR1 and CDR2 were assigned from the germline V gene as MNHEY and SVGAGI. V is cut by 4 bases and J by 4 bases, and the space between the germline ends is 12 bases. Including cysteine and phenylalanine, the CDR3 has 14 amino acids. The kept DNA is CDR3 alone, 42 bases in frame from the first base. The sequence was obtained from a human donor in good health. The sample comprised T cells isolated from PBMCs. The chain couples TRBV6-5 to TRBJ2-3; D gene: possibly TRBD1, on 5 matching bases. This receptor has the CDR3 CASSFQGWADTQYF. The DNA reads TGTGCCAGCAGTTTCCAGGGTTGGGCAGATACGCAGTATTTT.